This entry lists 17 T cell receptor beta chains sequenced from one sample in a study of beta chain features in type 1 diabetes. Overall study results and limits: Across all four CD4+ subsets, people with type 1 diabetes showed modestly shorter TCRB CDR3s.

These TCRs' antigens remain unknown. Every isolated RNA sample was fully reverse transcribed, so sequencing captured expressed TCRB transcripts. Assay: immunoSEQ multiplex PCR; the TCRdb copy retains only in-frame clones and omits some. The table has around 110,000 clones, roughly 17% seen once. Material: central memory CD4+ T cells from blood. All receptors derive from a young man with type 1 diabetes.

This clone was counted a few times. The CDR3 nucleotides read TGTGCCAGCAGCTTAGGGACTAGCGCCGATACGCAGTATTTT. Its translation is CASSLGTSADTQYF. The chain employs TRBV7-2 and TRBJ2-3; 9 nucleotides match TRBD2. J was trimmed by 6 bases and V by 1 base; bases with no gene match: 2. Germline CDR1 and CDR2: SGHTA and FQGNSA. This CDR3 has 14 residues.

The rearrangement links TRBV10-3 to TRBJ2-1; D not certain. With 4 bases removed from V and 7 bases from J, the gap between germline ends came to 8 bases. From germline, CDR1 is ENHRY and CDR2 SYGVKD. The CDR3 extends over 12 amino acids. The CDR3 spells CAISGNRNEQFF. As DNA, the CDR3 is TGTGCCATCAGTGGGAACAGAAATGAGCAGTTCTTC.

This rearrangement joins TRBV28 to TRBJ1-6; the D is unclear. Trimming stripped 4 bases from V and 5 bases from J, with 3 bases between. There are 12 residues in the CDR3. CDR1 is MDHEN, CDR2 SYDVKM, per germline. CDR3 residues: CASSSNNSPLHF. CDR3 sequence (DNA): TGTGCCAGCAGTTCCAATAATTCACCCCTCCACTTT. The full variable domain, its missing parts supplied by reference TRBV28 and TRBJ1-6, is DVKVTQSSRYLVKRTGEKVFLECVQDMDHENMFWYRQDPGLGLRLIYFSYDVKMKEKGDIPEGYSVSREKKERFSLILESASTNQTSMYLCASSSNNSPLHFGNGTRLTVT.

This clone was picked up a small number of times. The CDR3 sequence is CASSIQAATYEQYF. The CDR3 nucleotides read TGTGCCAGTAGTATACAGGCAGCTACCTACGAGCAGTACTTC. This chain connects TRBV19 to TRBJ2-7; D gene ambiguous. The CDR3 is made up of 14 amino acids. Deletions cut 2 bases from V and 2 bases from J, with 10 bases between. Germline V gene sequence: CDR1 LNHDA, CDR2 SQIVND (reference sequence).

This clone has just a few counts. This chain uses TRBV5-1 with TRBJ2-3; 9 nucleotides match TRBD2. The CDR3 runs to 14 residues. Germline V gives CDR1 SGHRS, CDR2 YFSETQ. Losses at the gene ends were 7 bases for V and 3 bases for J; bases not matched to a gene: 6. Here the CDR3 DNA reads TGCGCCAGCGACTTCGCGGGAGGGACAGATACGCAGTATTTT. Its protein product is CASDFAGGTDTQYF.

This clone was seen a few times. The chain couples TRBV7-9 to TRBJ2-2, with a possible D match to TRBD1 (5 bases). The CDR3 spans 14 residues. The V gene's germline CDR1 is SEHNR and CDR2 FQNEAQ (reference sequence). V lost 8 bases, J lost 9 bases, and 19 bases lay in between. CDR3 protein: CASLWGPNPWELFF. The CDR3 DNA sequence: TGTGCCAGCCTCTGGGGCCCAAACCCCTGGGAGCTGTTTTTT.

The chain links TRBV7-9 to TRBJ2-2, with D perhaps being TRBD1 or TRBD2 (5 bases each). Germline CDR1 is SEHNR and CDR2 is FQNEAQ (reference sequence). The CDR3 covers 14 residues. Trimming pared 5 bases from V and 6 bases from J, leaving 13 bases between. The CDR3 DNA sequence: TGTGCCAGCAGCGCCGCTAGCAGGGCCGGGGAGCTGTTTTTT. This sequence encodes CASSAASRAGELFF.

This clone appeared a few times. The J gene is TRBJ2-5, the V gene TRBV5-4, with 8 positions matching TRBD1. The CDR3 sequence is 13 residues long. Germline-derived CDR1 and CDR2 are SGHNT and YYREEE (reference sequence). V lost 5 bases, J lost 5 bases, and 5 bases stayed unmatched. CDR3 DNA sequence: TGTGCCAGCAGTTCGACAGGGGTCGAGACCCAGTACTTC. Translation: CASSSTGVETQYF.

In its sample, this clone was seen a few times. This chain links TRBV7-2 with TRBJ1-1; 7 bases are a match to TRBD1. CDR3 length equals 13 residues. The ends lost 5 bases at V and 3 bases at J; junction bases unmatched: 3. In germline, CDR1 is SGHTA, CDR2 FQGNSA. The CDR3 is CASSPGGHTEAFF. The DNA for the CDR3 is TGTGCCAGCAGCCCAGGGGGTCACACTGAAGCTTTCTTT.

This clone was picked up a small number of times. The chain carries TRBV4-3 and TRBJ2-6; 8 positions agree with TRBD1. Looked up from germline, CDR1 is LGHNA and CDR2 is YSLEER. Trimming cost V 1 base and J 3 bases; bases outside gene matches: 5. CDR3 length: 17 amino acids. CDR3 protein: CASSQGPGGGGANVLTF. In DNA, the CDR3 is TGCGCCAGCAGCCAAGGTCCAGGGGGCGGTGGGGCCAACGTCCTGACTTTC.

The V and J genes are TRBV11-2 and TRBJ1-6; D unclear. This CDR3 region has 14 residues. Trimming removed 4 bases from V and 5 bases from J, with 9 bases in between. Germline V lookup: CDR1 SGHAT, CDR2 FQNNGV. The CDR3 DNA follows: TGTGCCAGCAGCTACTCTGAGAATAATTCACCCCTCCACTTT. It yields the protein CASSYSENNSPLHF.

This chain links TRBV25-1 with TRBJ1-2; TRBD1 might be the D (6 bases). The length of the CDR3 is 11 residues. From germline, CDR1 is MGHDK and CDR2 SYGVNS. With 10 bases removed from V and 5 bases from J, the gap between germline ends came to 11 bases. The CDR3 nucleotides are TGTGCCACCGGGAGGGGGTATGGCTACACCTTC. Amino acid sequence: CATGRGYGYTF.

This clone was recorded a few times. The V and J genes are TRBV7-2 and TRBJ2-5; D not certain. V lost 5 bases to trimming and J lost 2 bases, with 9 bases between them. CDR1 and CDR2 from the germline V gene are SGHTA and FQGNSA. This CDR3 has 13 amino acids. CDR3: CASSPTTQETQYF. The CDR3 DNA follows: TGTGCCAGCAGCCCCACTACACAAGAGACCCAGTACTTC.

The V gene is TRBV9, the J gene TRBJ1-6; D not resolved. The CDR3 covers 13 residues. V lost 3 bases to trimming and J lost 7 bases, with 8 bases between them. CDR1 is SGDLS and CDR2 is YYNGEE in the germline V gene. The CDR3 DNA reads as TGTGCCAGCAGCGACAAAGAGAATTCACCCCTCCACTTT. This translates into CASSDKENSPLHF.

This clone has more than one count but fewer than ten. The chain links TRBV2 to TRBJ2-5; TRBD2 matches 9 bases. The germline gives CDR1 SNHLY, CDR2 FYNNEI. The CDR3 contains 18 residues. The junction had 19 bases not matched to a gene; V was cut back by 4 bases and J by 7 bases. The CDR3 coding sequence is TGTGCCAGCAGTGGAGTTGGACTAGCGTCTGGGAAGATAAGGACCCAGTACTTC. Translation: CASSGVGLASGKIRTQYF.

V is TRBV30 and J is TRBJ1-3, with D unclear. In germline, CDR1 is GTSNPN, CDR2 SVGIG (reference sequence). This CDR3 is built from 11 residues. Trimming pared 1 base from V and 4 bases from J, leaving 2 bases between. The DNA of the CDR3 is TGTGCCTGGAGTGCGGGAAACACCATATATTTT. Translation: CAWSAGNTIYF.

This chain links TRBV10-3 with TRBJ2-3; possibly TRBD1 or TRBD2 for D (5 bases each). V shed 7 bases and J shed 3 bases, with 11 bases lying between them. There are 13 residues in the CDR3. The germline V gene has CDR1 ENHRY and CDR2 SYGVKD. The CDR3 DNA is TGTGCCATCACTCAGGGAGCGACAGATACGCAGTATTTT. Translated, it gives CAITQGATDTQYF.